This T cell receptor (beta chain) was retrieved from a study of T cells in narcolepsy. Sequencing was performed with immunoSEQ multiplex PCR; in TCRdb, only in-frame clones are kept and a portion is missing. The sample contains 2,300 or so clones, 26% of which appear only once. In germline, CDR1 is SQVTM, CDR2 ANQGSEA. Between the trimmed V and J ends, which lost 1 base and 1 base, there was a span of 7 bases. The length of the CDR3 is 14 residues. Whole-study results and caveats: Autoreactive HCRT-specific and TRIB2-specific clonotypes were marked in same-patient CSF-versus-blood CD4+ comparisons. Blood of same and different patients, but not healthy controls, reportedly held recurring autoreactive clonotypes.

On this clone: The antigen remains undetermined.

The sequencing input was cultured CD4+ T cells from cerebrospinal fluid. This TCR came from a human donor with narcolepsy. The gene calls are TRBV29-1 and TRBJ2-2; D may be TRBD1 (5 bases). CDR3 bases: TGCAGCGTTGAAGGACAGATGAACACCGGGGAGCTGTTTTTT. It encodes CSVEGQMNTGELFF.